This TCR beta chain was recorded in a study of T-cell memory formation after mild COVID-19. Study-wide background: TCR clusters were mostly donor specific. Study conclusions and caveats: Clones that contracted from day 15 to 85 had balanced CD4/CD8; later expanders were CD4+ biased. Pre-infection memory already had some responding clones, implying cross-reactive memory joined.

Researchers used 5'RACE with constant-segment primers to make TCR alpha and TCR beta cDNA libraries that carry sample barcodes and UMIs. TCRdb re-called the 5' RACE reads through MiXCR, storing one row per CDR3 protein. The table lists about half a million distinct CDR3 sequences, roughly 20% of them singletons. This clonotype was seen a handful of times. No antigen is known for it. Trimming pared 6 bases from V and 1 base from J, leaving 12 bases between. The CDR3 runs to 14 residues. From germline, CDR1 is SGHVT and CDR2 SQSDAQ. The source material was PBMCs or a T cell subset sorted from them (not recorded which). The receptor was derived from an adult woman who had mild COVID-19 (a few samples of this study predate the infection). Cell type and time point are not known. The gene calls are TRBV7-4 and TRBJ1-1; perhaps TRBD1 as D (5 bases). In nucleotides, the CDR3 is TGTGCCAGCAGACCTCCGGGGGGGAACACTGAAGCTTTCTTT. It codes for CASRPPGGNTEAFF.